The sequence of this TCR beta chain was determined in a study of blood T cell repertoires in COVID-19. This clone appeared a single time. The V segment lost 0 bases and the J segment 4 bases; nucleotides outside the gene matches: 7. CDR3 length: 17 residues. Germline CDR1 is MGHRA and CDR2 is YSYEKL. How the authors handled the data: Amplified reference gene primers provided the basis for estimating nucleated cell counts. Profiling relied on immunoSEQ multiplex PCR, and the TCRdb table lists in-frame clones only, not all of them. V and J calls and clone size are given by that table; D and trimming were obtained from the DNA. The sample includes fewer than 95,000 clones, approximately 90% of them seen just once.

The J gene is TRBJ2-5, the V gene TRBV4-1, with 11 positions matching TRBD2. The sample consisted of peripheral blood. This clonotype was sampled from a man between 60 and 75 years old with acute or convalescent COVID-19. The CDR3 DNA is TGCGCCAGCAGCCAAGATCTAGCGGGGGGTTTGGGAGAGACCCAGTACTTC. Translated, it gives CASSQDLAGGLGETQYF.